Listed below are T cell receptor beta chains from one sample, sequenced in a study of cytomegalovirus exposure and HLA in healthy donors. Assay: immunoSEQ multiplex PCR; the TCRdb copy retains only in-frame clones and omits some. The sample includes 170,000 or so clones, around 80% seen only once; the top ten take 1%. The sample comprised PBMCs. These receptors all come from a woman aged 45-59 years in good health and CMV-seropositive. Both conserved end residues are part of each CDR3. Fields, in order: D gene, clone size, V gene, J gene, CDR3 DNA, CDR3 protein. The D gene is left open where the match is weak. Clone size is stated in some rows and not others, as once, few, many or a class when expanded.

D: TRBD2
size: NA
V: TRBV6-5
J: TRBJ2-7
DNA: TGTGCCAGCACCCCACCTGGGGGGGACGAGCAGTACTTC
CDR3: CASTPPGGDEQYF

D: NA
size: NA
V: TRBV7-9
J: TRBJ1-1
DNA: TGTGCCAGCACCGTATTGAACACTGAAGCTTTCTTT
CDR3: CASTVLNTEAFF

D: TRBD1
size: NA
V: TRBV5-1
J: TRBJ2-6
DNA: TGCGCCAGCAGCCAGGAGGTACGGGCCGACAGGGAGACCAACGTCCTGACTTTC
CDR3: CASSQEVRADRETNVLTF

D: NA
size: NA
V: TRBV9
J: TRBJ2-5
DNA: TGTGCCAGCAGCGTAGGGGCGCAGAGACAGTACCAAGAGACCCAGTACTTC
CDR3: CASSVGAQRQYQETQYF

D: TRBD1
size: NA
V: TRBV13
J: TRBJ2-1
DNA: TGTGCCAGCAGCTTAGGGGACAGGGTTGGTGAGCAGTTCTTC
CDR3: CASSLGDRVGEQFF

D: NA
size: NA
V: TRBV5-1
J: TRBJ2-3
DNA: TGTGCCAGCAGTCCGGGGACAGATACGCAGTATTTT
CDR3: CASSPGTDTQYF

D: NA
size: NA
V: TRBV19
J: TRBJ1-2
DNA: TGTGCCAGTAGCCCCACCTTTCGCAGGGGAAGAGATGGCTACACCTTC
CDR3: CASSPTFRRGRDGYTF

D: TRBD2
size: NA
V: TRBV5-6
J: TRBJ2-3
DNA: TGTGCCAGCAGCTCCGGCGGGAGGGGGGATACGCAGTATTTT
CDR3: CASSSGGRGDTQYF

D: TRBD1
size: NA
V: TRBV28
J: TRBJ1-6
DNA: TGTGCCAGCAGAACCAACCGGGACAGGGTTTCACCCCTCCACTTT
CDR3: CASRTNRDRVSPLHF

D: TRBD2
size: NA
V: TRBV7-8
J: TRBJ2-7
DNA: TGTGCCAGCAGCAAAAGACTAGCGGAGCCCGGTAATTACTACGAGCAGTACTTC
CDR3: CASSKRLAEPGNYYEQYF

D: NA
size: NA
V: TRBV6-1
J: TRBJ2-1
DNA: TGTGCCAGCAGTCGACAGTACCTAGGTGAGCAGTTCTTC
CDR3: CASSRQYLGEQFF

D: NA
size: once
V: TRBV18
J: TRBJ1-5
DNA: TGTGCCAGCTCCCACCTAGAGGCTACAGGGTTTAGCAATCAGCCCCAGCATTTT
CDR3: CASSHLEATGFSNQPQHF

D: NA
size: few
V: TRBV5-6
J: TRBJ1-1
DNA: TGTGCCAGCAGCTTGGAACCCGCAGGGAACACTGAAGCTTTCTTT
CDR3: CASSLEPAGNTEAFF

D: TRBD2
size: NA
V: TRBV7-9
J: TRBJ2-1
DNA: TGTGCCAGCAGCTTACCACTCGGACTAGCGGACATCAATGAGCAGTTCTTC
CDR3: CASSLPLGLADINEQFF

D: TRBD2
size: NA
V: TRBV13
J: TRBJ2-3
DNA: TGTGCCAGCAGCCGACGGGGGGGAGGCACAGATACGCAGTATTTT
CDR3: CASSRRGGGTDTQYF

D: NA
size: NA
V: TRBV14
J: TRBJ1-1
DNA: TGTGCCAGCAGCCAGATGGGAGCTTTGAACACTGAAGCTTTCTTT
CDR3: CASSQMGALNTEAFF

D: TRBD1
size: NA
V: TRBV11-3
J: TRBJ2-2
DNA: TGTGCCAGCAGCTTAGATGGGACAGGGAACACCGGGGAGCTGTTTTTT
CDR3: CASSLDGTGNTGELFF

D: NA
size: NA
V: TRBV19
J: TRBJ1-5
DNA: TGTGCCAGTAGTATAGGTGGGGGGAGCAATCAGCCCCAGCATTTT
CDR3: CASSIGGGSNQPQHF

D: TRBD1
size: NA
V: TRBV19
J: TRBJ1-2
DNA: TGTGCCAGTAAACCCGGACCTCAGGGGGCTAACTATGGCTACACCTTC
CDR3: CASKPGPQGANYGYTF

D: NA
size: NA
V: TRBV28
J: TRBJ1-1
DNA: TGTGCCAGCAGTTTGGGAGGGGCCGCGGTCGGAGAGAACACTGAAGCTTTCTTT
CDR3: CASSLGGAAVGENTEAFF

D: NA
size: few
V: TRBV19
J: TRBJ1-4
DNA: TGTGCCAGTACCAACATTGCGCGGGGGATTGTTGAAAAACTGTTTTTT
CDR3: CASTNIARGIVEKLFF

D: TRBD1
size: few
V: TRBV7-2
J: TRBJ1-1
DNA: TGTGCCAGCACCCAAAACAGGGGGCAGGGTACTGAAGCTTTCTTT
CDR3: CASTQNRGQGTEAFF

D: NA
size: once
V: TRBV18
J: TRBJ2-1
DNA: TGTGCCAGCTCACCACTACAGGGAGGGTCCTACAATGAGCAGTTCTTC
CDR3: CASSPLQGGSYNEQFF

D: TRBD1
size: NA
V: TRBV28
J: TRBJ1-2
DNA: TGTGCCAGCAGGGGACAGCTCTATGGCTACACCTTC
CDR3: CASRGQLYGYTF

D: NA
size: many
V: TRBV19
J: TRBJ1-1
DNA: TGTGCCAGTTCTACTAGCTTGAACACTGAAGCTTTCTTT
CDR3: CASSTSLNTEAFF

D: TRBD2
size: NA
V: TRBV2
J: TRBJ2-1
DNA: TGTGCCAGCAACTCAGGACTAGCGGGTAATGAGCAGTTCTTC
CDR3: CASNSGLAGNEQFF

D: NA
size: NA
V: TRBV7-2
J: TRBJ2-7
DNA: TGTGCCAGCAGCTTAGCAGGTTACAGGCAGTACTTC
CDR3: CASSLAGYRQYF

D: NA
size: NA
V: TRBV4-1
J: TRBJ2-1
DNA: TGCGCCAGCAGCCCTCTGGGGGCTGGCAATGAGCAGTTCTTC
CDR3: CASSPLGAGNEQFF

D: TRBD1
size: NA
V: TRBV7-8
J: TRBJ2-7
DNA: TGTGCCAGCAGCAAGGACAGGGCACGCTACGAGCAGTACTTC
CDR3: CASSKDRARYEQYF

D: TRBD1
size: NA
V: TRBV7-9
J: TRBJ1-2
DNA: TGTGCCAGAAAACAGGGGGTAGCTAACTATGGCTACACCTTC
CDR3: CARKQGVANYGYTF

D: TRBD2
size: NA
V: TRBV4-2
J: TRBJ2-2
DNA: TGTGCCAGCAGCCAACCCGGACTAGCGGGGGGGGTCACCGGGGAGCTGTTTTTT
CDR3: CASSQPGLAGGVTGELFF

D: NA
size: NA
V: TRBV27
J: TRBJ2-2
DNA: TGTGCCAGCAGTTTATTTTCGGGACAGAACACCGGGGAGCTGTTTTTT
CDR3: CASSLFSGQNTGELFF

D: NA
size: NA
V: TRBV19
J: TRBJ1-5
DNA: TGTGCCAGTAGTGATGGGGGAGGCCAGCCCCAGCATTTT
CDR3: CASSDGGGQPQHF

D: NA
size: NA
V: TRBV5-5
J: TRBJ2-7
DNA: TGTGCCAGCAGCTTGGGACACCCAGACGAGCAGTACTTC
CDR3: CASSLGHPDEQYF

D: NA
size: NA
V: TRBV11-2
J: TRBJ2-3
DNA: TGTGCCAGCATCATTACCGGGTTGGCGCAGTATTTT
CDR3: CASIITGLAQYF

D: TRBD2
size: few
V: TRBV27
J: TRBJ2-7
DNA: TGTGCCAGCAGTCCCCTAGCGGCCCTCTACGAGCAGTACTTC
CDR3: CASSPLAALYEQYF

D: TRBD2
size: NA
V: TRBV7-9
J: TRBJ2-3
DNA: TGTTCCAGCAGTACACTTATAGCAGCGGGAGGGCTAGCAGATACGCAGTATTTT
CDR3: CSSSTLIAAGGLADTQYF

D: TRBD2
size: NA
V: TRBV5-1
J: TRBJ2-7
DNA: TGCGCCAGCAGCCGGACTAGCTCCTACGAGCAGTACTTC
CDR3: CASSRTSSYEQYF

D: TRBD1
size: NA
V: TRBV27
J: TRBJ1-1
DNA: TGTGCCAGCAGTGCTCGACAGGGTGGCTTTCTGAACACTGAAGCTTTCTTT
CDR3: CASSARQGGFLNTEAFF

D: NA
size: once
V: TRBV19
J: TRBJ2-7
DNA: TGTGCCAGTAGTATTACTCGGAGGTCCGACGAGCAGTACTTC
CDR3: CASSITRRSDEQYF

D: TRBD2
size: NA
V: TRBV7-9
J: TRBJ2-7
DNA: TGTGCCAGCAGCTCCCCGGGACTAGCAACAAACGAGCAGTACTTC
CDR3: CASSSPGLATNEQYF

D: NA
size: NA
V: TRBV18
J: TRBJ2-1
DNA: TGTGCCAGCTCACCTGGGCAGAGCTCCTACAATGAGCAGTTCTTC
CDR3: CASSPGQSSYNEQFF

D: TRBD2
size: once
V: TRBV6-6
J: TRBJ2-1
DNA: TGTGCCAGCAGTCAGACTAGCGCGACTTACAATGAGCAGTTCTTC
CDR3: CASSQTSATYNEQFF

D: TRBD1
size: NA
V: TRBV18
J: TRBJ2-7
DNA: TGTGCCAGCTCACCTAGGACAGGGAGCTCCTACGAGCAGTACTTC
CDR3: CASSPRTGSSYEQYF